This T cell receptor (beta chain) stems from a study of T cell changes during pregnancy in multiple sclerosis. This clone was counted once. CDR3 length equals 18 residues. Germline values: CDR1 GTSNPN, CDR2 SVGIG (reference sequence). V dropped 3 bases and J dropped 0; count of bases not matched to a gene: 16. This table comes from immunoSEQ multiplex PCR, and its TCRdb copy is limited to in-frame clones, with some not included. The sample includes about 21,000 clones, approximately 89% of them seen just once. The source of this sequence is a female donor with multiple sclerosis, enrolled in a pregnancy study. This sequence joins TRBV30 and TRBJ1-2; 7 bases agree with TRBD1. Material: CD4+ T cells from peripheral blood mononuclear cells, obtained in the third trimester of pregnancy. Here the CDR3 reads CAWRVYGTAETANYGYTF. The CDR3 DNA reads TGTGCCTGGAGAGTTTATGGGACAGCGGAAACAGCTAACTATGGCTACACCTTC.